The 26 T cell receptor beta chains below all came from one sample that was sequenced in a study of beta chain features in type 1 diabetes. TCRB transcripts that were expressed got sequenced, as all of the isolated RNA had been reverse transcribed. The method was immunoSEQ multiplex PCR; TCRdb's version includes in-frame clones alone and lacks a portion of them. The sample has around 300,000 clones, about 15% seen once. Material: central memory CD4+ T cells from blood. These receptors all stem from a man between 25 and 39 years old in good health.

This clone was picked up a small number of times. The V call is TRBV30, the J call TRBJ2-1; TRBD1 is a possible D gene (6 bases). This CDR3 is built from 12 residues. The V gene lost 1 base and the J gene lost 8 bases, with 9 bases spanning the gap. Germline CDR1 is GTSNPN and CDR2 is SVGIG (reference sequence). CDR3 residues: CAWSARGYEQFF. CDR3 nucleotide sequence: TGTGCCTGGAGTGCTAGGGGGTATGAGCAGTTCTTC.

The chain carries TRBV7-2 and TRBJ2-3, with D maybe TRBD2 (5 bases). Germline CDR1 is SGHTA and CDR2 is FQGNSA. The CDR3 runs to 16 residues. The germline V and J ends were trimmed by 1 base and 0 bases, with 11 bases remaining between them. In DNA form, the CDR3 reads TGTGCCAGCAGCTTAGTGAGGGCTACTAGCACAGATACGCAGTATTTT. It specifies CASSLVRATSTDTQYF. The complete variable domain, with remaining parts taken from reference TRBV7-2 and TRBJ2-3, reads GAGVSQSPSNKVTEKGKDVELRCDPISGHTALYWYRQSLGQGLEFLIYFQGNSAPDKSGLPSDRFSAERTGGSVSTLTIQRTQQEDSAVYLCASSLVRATSTDTQYFGPGTRLTVL.

This clone was detected a few times. The chain recombines TRBV7-2 with TRBJ1-5; no definite D call. This CDR3 has 13 amino acids. The V end lost 5 bases, the J end lost 5 bases, and 10 bases lay between the germline ends. The germline gives CDR1 SGHTA, CDR2 FQGNSA. The CDR3 spells CASSPDVYQPQHF. The CDR3 nucleotides read TGTGCCAGCAGCCCTGACGTGTATCAGCCCCAGCATTTT.

The chain couples TRBV11-2 to TRBJ2-1, with TRBD2 identical over 11 bases. The CDR3 has 16 amino acids. In germline, CDR1 is SGHAT, CDR2 FQNNGV. V lost 5 bases and J lost 2; bases outside the gene matches: 5. CDR3 amino acids: CASSIQTSGAYNEQFF. The CDR3 DNA is TGTGCCAGCAGCATACAGACTAGCGGGGCCTACAATGAGCAGTTCTTC.

The V gene is TRBV19, the J gene TRBJ1-5, with 9 bases identical to TRBD1. CDR1 and CDR2 from the germline V gene are LNHDA and SQIVND (reference sequence). The V gene end was trimmed by 6 bases and the J gene end by 6 bases; junction bases not matched to a gene: 15. This CDR3 has 17 residues. The CDR3 is CASRLRPPRTGAQPQHF. The CDR3, as DNA: TGTGCCAGTAGGCTCCGACCGCCTAGGACAGGGGCTCAGCCCCAGCATTTT.

The chain links TRBV27 to TRBJ2-3; TRBD1 is a possible D gene (6 bases). Trimming removed 6 bases from V and 4 bases from J, with 8 bases in between. This CDR3 has 12 residues. CDR1 and CDR2 (germline): MNHEY, SMNVEV (reference sequence). The CDR3 region has the DNA TGTGCCAGCAGGGGGGCCGCAGATACGCAGTATTTT. Translated: CASRGAADTQYF.

This clone was seen more than once but under ten times. The chain combines TRBV2 with TRBJ2-5; 11 positions agree with TRBD2. This CDR3 spans 16 amino acids. The V gene end was trimmed by 4 bases and the J gene end by 5 bases; junction bases not matched to a gene: 9. Germline V gene sequence: CDR1 SNHLY, CDR2 FYNNEI. CDR3 in amino acids: CASSAGLAGQWETQYF. The DNA for the CDR3 is TGTGCCAGCAGTGCTGGACTAGCGGGCCAATGGGAGACCCAGTACTTC.

This clone showed up many times. This chain uses TRBV2 with TRBJ2-4; no definite D call. There are 12 residues in the CDR3. V was trimmed by 3 bases and J by 7 bases, leaving 7 bases between them. Germline V lookup: CDR1 SNHLY, CDR2 FYNNEI. The CDR3 region has the DNA TGTGCCAGCAGTGACCTCCTGAACATTCAGTACTTC. Encoded protein: CASSDLLNIQYF.

V and J are TRBV4-1 and TRBJ2-7; no reliable D call. Germline V CDR1 and CDR2: MGHRA, YSYEKL. This CDR3 is built from 16 residues. V lost 1 base to trimming and J lost 3 bases, with 16 bases between them. The CDR3 sequence is CASSQGPDTVLYEQYF. For the CDR3, the DNA is TGCGCCAGCAGCCAAGGACCCGACACAGTACTCTACGAGCAGTACTTC.

This clone was seen a few times. The chain employs TRBV25-1 and TRBJ1-5; D call uncertain. Germline V CDR1 and CDR2: MGHDK, SYGVNS. V shed 3 bases and J shed 5 bases, with 8 bases lying between them. The CDR3 has 13 amino acids. The CDR3 sequence: CASSDFGDQPQHF. For the CDR3, the DNA is TGTGCCAGCAGTGACTTTGGAGATCAGCCCCAGCATTTT.

The rearrangement links TRBV6-6 to TRBJ2-2; D perhaps matches TRBD2 (5 bases). The CDR3 consists of 14 residues. Trimming removed 6 bases from V and 4 bases from J, with 12 bases in between. Germline V gene data show CDR1 as MNHNY and CDR2 as SVGAGI (reference sequence). CDR3 sequence: CASRFSVATGELFF. Written as DNA, the CDR3 is TGTGCCAGCAGGTTTAGCGTGGCCACCGGGGAGCTGTTTTTT.

In this sample, this clone turned up once. The genes are TRBV5-1 and TRBJ2-1, with TRBD1 matching 9 bases. This CDR3 has 16 amino acids. V lost 0 bases and J lost 6; bases outside the gene matches: 7. Germline-derived CDR1 and CDR2 are SGHRS and YFSETQ. The CDR3 loop reads CASSLGGTGTGNEQFF. The CDR3 bases are TGCGCCAGCAGCTTGGGTGGGACAGGGACGGGCAATGAGCAGTTCTTC.

The chain is built from TRBV5-1 and TRBJ2-2, with D possibly TRBD1 on 6 matching bases. The CDR3 has 16 amino acids. The germline V and J ends were trimmed by 0 bases and 1 base, with 10 bases remaining between them. CDR1 is SGHRS, CDR2 YFSETQ, per germline. The CDR3 nucleotides are TGCGCCAGCAGCTTGGGGATACAGGGGAACACCGGGGAGCTGTTTTTT. Encoded protein: CASSLGIQGNTGELFF.

The CDR3 region has the DNA TGTGCCAGCAGCCTGGGACAGGGATGGAGAACGAACACTGAAGCTTTCTTT. It translates to CASSLGQGWRTNTEAFF. The V and J genes are TRBV11-3 and TRBJ1-1, with 9 bases fitting TRBD1. There are 17 residues in the CDR3. The V and J ends lost 5 bases and 1 base, in that order; junction bases with no gene match: 11. Germline loops: CDR1 SGHNT, CDR2 YENEEA.

This clone was seen a handful of times. V and J are TRBV4-2 and TRBJ2-1; TRBD2 agrees at 11 bases. This CDR3 is built from 16 residues. V dropped 0 bases and J dropped 2; count of bases not matched to a gene: 0. Germline CDR1 is LGHNA and CDR2 is YNFKEQ. In DNA, the CDR3 is TGTGCCAGCAGCCAAGAACTAGCGGGGGCCTACAATGAGCAGTTCTTC. As protein: CASSQELAGAYNEQFF.

This clone has more than one count but fewer than ten. V gene TRBV7-9 combines with J gene TRBJ2-3; D is unclear. The germline V gene has CDR1 SEHNR and CDR2 FQNEAQ (reference sequence). V gave up 0 bases and J gave up 5 bases, with 9 bases separating them. The CDR3 totals 14 residues. Here the CDR3 DNA reads TGTGCCAGCAGCTTAGCTGTTCCGGGAGATACGCAGTATTTT. It specifies CASSLAVPGDTQYF.

The CDR3 loop is CASSRGALGTEAFF. The CDR3 nucleotides read TGTGCCAGCAGCAGGGGCGCTTTGGGCACTGAAGCTTTCTTT. The chain combines TRBV7-2 with TRBJ1-1; the D gene is possibly TRBD1 (5 bases). CDR3 length: 14 amino acids. Trimming cost V 5 bases and J 4 bases, with 14 bases left between them. Germline values: CDR1 SGHTA, CDR2 FQGNSA.

The chain employs TRBV5-5 and TRBJ1-5, with 11 nucleotides matching TRBD1. J lost 6 bases, V lost 4 bases, and 6 bases had no gene match. The CDR3 sequence is 15 residues long. Looked up from germline, CDR1 is SGHKS and CDR2 is YYEKEE (reference sequence). The CDR3 loop is CASSGQGARGQPQHF. CDR3 nucleotides: TGTGCCAGCAGCGGACAGGGGGCTCGTGGTCAGCCCCAGCATTTT.

The gene calls are TRBV9 and TRBJ1-2, with D tentatively TRBD1 (5 bases). This CDR3 is 14 amino acids long. Germline CDR1 is SGDLS and CDR2 is YYNGEE. Between the trimmed V and J ends, which lost 4 bases and 8 bases, there was a span of 18 bases. The DNA for the CDR3 is TGTGCCAGCAGCTCCGGGACGGAGATTGGAGGCTACACCTTC. Amino acids: CASSSGTEIGGYTF.

The rearrangement links TRBV5-1 to TRBJ1-2, with TRBD1 identical over 7 bases. V lost 0 bases and J lost 3; bases outside the gene matches: 8. Germline-derived CDR1 and CDR2 are SGHRS and YFSETQ. There are 16 residues in the CDR3. The CDR3 sequence is CASSLVGGQPYYGYTF. CDR3 bases: TGCGCCAGCAGCTTGGTGGGGGGACAGCCCTACTATGGCTACACCTTC.

The chain couples TRBV7-8 to TRBJ1-2; 7 bases fit TRBD1. The CDR3 runs to 13 residues. With 3 bases clipped from V and 4 bases from J, the junction kept 2 bases outside the gene matches. Germline V gene lookup returns CDR1 SGHVS and CDR2 FQNEAQ. Here the CDR3 reads CASSLTGRYGYTF. Written as DNA, the CDR3 is TGTGCCAGCAGCTTGACAGGGCGCTATGGCTACACCTTC.

The table lists this clone with a few counts. This chain uses TRBV6-1 with TRBJ1-1; 9 bases line up with TRBD1. The CDR3 runs 13 residues. In germline, CDR1 is MNHNS, CDR2 SASEGT. The V gene end was trimmed by 7 bases and the J gene end by 5 bases; junction bases not matched to a gene: 5. CDR3 in amino acids: CASISGTGTEAFF. The CDR3 DNA reads as TGTGCCAGCATCTCCGGGACAGGGACTGAAGCTTTCTTT.

This clone was recorded many times. This chain uses TRBV6-5 with TRBJ1-1, with D uncertain. Germline V gene lookup returns CDR1 MNHEY and CDR2 SVGAGI. Trimming took off 0 bases at V and 1 base at J, with 9 bases between the two ends. There are 15 residues in the CDR3. The CDR3 DNA reads TGTGCCAGCAGTTACTCGCTGTTGGGGAACACTGAAGCTTTCTTT. Protein product: CASSYSLLGNTEAFF.

This clone was recorded a few times. The chain has TRBV15 and TRBJ2-2, with D possibly being TRBD1 (7 bases). Germline-derived CDR1 and CDR2 are LNHNV and YYDKDF (reference sequence). The CDR3 length is 15 residues. Between the trimmed V and J ends, which lost 5 bases and 1 base, there was a span of 11 bases. The CDR3 nucleotides are TGTGCCACCAGCGGCGGGACAGAGAACACCGGGGAGCTGTTTTTT. It is translated as CATSGGTENTGELFF. The full variable domain, in which reference TRBV15 and TRBJ2-2 provide the parts outside the CDR3, is DAMVIQNPRYQVTQFGKPVTLSCSQTLNHNVMYWYQQKSSQAPKLLFHYYDKDFNNEADTPDNFQSRRPNTSFCFLDIRSPGLGDTAMYLCATSGGTENTGELFFGEGSRLTVL.

Judged by abundance, this clone is medium-sized (0.01 to 0.1%). V gene TRBV23-1 combines with J gene TRBJ2-7, with D perhaps matching TRBD1 (6 bases). TRBV23-1 qualifies as an ORF whose function is uncertain. V lost 2 bases to trimming and J lost 5 bases, with 13 bases between them. The CDR3 is 14 residues long. The CDR3 nucleotides read TGCGCCAGCAGTCAACGATACAGACAGGACGAGCAGTACGTC. Amino acids: CASSQRYRQDEQYV.

This clone was detected only a few times. The V and J genes are TRBV5-4 and TRBJ2-7; 8 bases match TRBD2. The CDR3 runs to 18 residues. Trimming took 6 bases from V and 0 from J; bases not matched to a gene: 17. The germline V gene has CDR1 SGHNT and CDR2 YYREEE (reference sequence). The chain's CDR3 is CASTQIRAGGRLSYEQYF. In DNA, the CDR3 is TGTGCCAGCACCCAAATTAGGGCGGGGGGCCGCCTCTCCTACGAGCAGTACTTC. The variable domain in full, completed from reference TRBV5-4 and TRBJ2-7, reads ETGVTQSPTHLIKTRGQQVTLRCSSQSGHNTVSWYQQALGQGPQFIFQYYREEENGRGNFPPRFSGLQFPNYSSELNVNALELDDSALYLCASTQIRAGGRLSYEQYFGPGTRLTVT.